The 15 T cell receptor beta chains below were found in one sample sequenced in a study of CD8 T cells in ankylosing spondylitis. Findings and limits, study-wide: Seemingly characteristic of ankylosing spondylitis blood was a TCR beta motif consisting of several highly homologous variants.

No antigen is known for these receptors. TCRdb reprocessed the 5' RACE reads via MiXCR and lists one record per CDR3 protein. The table shows approximately 220,000 distinct CDR3 sequences, with about 17% occurring only once. The sequenced sample was blood, either unsorted or a sorted T cell fraction (not recorded which). These receptors were obtained from a male donor with ankylosing spondylitis.

This clonotype was seen more than once but under ten times. The chain combines TRBV7-9 with TRBJ1-1; D possibly corresponds to TRBD1 (6 bases). CDR1 is SEHNR and CDR2 is FQNEAQ in the germline V gene (reference sequence). This CDR3 region has 15 residues. The V gene lost 1 base and the J gene lost 3 bases, with 12 bases spanning the gap. The CDR3, as DNA: TGTGCCAGCAGCTTAGGGGACATTTCGGACACTGAAGCTTTCTTT. This translates into CASSLGDISDTEAFF.

The chain employs TRBV3-1 and TRBJ2-5; D gene unclear. Germline lookup yields CDR1 LGHDT and CDR2 YNNKEL (reference sequence). The V end lost 4 bases, the J end lost 5 bases, and 8 bases lay between the germline ends. This CDR3 comprises 12 residues. The CDR3 coding sequence is TGTGCCAGCAGCCGGAGACCGGAGACCCAGTACTTC. Translating gives CASSRRPETQYF.

This clonotype has only a few counts. The chain employs TRBV27 and TRBJ2-3; TRBD1 might be the D (5 bases). Trimming stripped 2 bases from V and 4 bases from J, with 16 bases between. CDR1 MNHEY and CDR2 SMNVEV come from the germline V gene (reference sequence). CDR3 length equals 16 residues. This chain's CDR3 is CASSLIGQGRADTQYF. CDR3 DNA sequence: TGTGCCAGCAGTTTAATAGGCCAGGGCAGAGCAGATACGCAGTATTTT.

The chain recombines TRBV13 with TRBJ2-3; D possibly corresponds to TRBD1 (6 bases). Trimming removed 1 base at V and 2 bases at J, with 19 bases between. There are 18 residues in the CDR3. Germline CDR1 reads PRHDT; CDR2 reads FYEKMQ (reference sequence). CDR3 nucleotide sequence: TGTGCCAGCAGCTTAGAGTTGGGAGCAGGGGTCCACACAGATACGCAGTATTTT. It translates to CASSLELGAGVHTDTQYF.

This clonotype showed up just a few times. The CDR3 bases are TGTGCCAGCAGTGAGGTAGCGGGAACGGGGTACGCCGGGGAGCTGTTTTTT. Translation: CASSEVAGTGYAGELFF. This rearrangement joins TRBV2 to TRBJ2-2; 8 bases match TRBD2. With V trimmed by 3 bases and J by 6 bases, 12 bases remained unmatched. This CDR3 has 17 residues. Per germline, CDR1 SNHLY and CDR2 FYNNEI.

In this sample, this clonotype turned up a few times. The J gene is TRBJ2-2, the V gene TRBV9, with D possibly TRBD2 on 7 matching bases. CDR1 SGDLS and CDR2 YYNGEE come from the germline V gene. Trimming stripped 4 bases from V and 6 bases from J, with 25 bases between. The CDR3 totals 18 residues. DNA of the CDR3: TGTGCCAGCAGCAGCGAGGGGGGGGGTGTAGCTTATTCCGGGGAGCTGTTTTTT. Translating it yields CASSSEGGGVAYSGELFF.

The V gene is TRBV14, the J gene TRBJ1-1; D unclear. Between the trimmed V and J ends, which lost 4 bases and 3 bases, there was a span of 12 bases. Per the germline V gene, CDR1 is SGHDN and CDR2 is FVKESK. This CDR3 has 14 residues. CDR3 region: CASSPLRFDTEAFF. In nucleotides, the CDR3 is TGTGCCAGCAGCCCCCTTCGTTTCGACACTGAAGCTTTCTTT.

The chain uses TRBV7-8 and TRBJ1-2; 7 nucleotides align to TRBD1. J was trimmed by 8 bases and V by 1 base; bases with no gene match: 10. The CDR3 is 15 residues long. Looked up from germline, CDR1 is SGHVS and CDR2 is FQNEAQ. The CDR3 protein is CASSLVPTGVGGYTF. CDR3 bases: TGTGCCAGCAGCTTAGTACCCACAGGGGTGGGGGGCTACACCTTC.

This chain uses TRBV12-3 or TRBV12-4 with TRBJ2-7; TRBD1 is a possible D gene (6 bases). The ends were cut back, 5 bases at V and 2 bases at J, with 13 bases in the middle. CDR3 length: 14 amino acids. CDR3 region: CASSETGIPYEQYF. The CDR3 DNA is TGTGCCAGCAGTGAAACAGGGATCCCCTACGAGCAGTACTTC.

This clonotype was seen more than once but under ten times. The chain combines TRBV7-9 with TRBJ1-2; TRBD1 might be the D (5 bases). The CDR3 consists of 16 residues. V lost 7 bases to trimming and J lost 4 bases, with 22 bases between them. Germline V CDR1 and CDR2: SEHNR, FQNEAQ (reference sequence). CDR3 DNA sequence: TGTGCCAGCACCTCTTCTAACCAGGGCCTCTTCTATGGCTACACCTTC. Its protein is CASTSSNQGLFYGYTF.

This clonotype was counted only a few times. J is TRBJ2-7 and V is TRBV21-1; the tabulated D call, TRBD1, remains unverified against the DNA. TRBV21-1 is deemed a pseudogene. The CDR3 is made up of 15 amino acids. The CDR3 bases are TGTGCCAGCAGCAAAGGGTCGAGACAGGGGCACGAGCAGTACTTC. It encodes CASSKGSRQGHEQYF.

The rearrangement links TRBV20-1 to TRBJ2-5; TRBD1 is a possible D gene (6 bases). Trimming left V 0 bases short and J 4 bases short, with 18 bases between. The CDR3 is 16 residues long. Germline lookup yields CDR1 DFQATT and CDR2 SNEGSKA (reference sequence). The CDR3 DNA sequence: TGCAGTGCTAGAGATTTCGTTCAGGGGTCAATAGAGACCCAGTACTTC. This sequence encodes CSARDFVQGSIETQYF.

The rearrangement joins TRBV7-9 to TRBJ2-1; possibly TRBD1 for D (6 bases). V shed 8 bases and J shed 2 bases, with 19 bases lying between them. CDR3 length equals 16 residues. CDR1 and CDR2 from the germline V gene are SEHNR and FQNEAQ (reference sequence). CDR3 DNA: TGTGCCAGCCAGGCTTCGACAGGCCTAACCTACAATGAGCAGTTCTTC. This gives the protein CASQASTGLTYNEQFF.

The V and J genes are TRBV6-1 and TRBJ1-1; 7 nucleotides line up with TRBD1. In germline, CDR1 is MNHNS, CDR2 SASEGT. This CDR3 spans 14 amino acids. The trim removed 7 bases at V and 0 bases at J, leaving 5 bases unmatched. The CDR3, as DNA: TGTGCCAGCACCGCGACAGGGTTGAACACTGAAGCTTTCTTT. The encoded protein is CASTATGLNTEAFF.

A few counts support this clonotype. This chain uses TRBV10-3 with TRBJ1-1, with D tentatively TRBD1 (6 bases). Trimming left V 10 bases short and J 5 bases short, with 23 bases between. The CDR3 runs to 15 residues. Germline CDR1 is ENHRY and CDR2 is SYGVKD. CDR3 in DNA: TGTGCCACGGGGGGCGCCATTGGGTGGGGGACTGAAGCTTTCTTT. This encodes CATGGAIGWGTEAFF.